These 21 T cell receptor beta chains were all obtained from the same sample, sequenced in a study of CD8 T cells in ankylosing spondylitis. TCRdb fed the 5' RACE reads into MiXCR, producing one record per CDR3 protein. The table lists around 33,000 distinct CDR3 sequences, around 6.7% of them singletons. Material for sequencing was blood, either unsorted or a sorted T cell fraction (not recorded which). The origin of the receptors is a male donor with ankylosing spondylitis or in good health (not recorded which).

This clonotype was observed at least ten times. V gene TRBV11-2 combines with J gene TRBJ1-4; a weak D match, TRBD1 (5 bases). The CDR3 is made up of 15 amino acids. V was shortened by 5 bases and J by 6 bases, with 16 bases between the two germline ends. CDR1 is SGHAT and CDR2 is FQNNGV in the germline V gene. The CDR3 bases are TGTGCCAGCAGCCCGACCTGGGGCCAGGATGAAAAACTGTTTTTT. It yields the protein CASSPTWGQDEKLFF.

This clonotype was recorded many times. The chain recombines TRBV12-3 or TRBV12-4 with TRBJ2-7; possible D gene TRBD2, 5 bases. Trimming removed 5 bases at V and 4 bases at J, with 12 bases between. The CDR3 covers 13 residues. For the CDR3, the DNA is TGTGCCAGCAGTAAGGAAGAGGGATACGAGCAGTACTTC. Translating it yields CASSKEEGYEQYF.

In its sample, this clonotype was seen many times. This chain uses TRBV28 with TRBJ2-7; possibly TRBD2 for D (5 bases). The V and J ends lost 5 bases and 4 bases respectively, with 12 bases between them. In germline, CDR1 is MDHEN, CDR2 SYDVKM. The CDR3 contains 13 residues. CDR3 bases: TGTGCCAGCAGTCTACCTAGCTGGTACGAGCAGTACTTC. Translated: CASSLPSWYEQYF.

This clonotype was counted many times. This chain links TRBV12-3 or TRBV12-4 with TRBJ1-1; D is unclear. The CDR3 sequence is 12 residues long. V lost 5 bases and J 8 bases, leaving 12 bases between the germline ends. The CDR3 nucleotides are TGTGCCAGCAGTCCCCAGGACCGAGAAGCTTTCTTT. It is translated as CASSPQDREAFF.

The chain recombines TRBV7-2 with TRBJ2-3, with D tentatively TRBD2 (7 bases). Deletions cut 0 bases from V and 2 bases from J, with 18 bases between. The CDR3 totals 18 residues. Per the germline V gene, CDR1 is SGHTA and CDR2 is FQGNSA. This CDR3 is CASSLAVGASGHTDTQYF. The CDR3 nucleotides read TGTGCCAGCAGCTTAGCGGTGGGGGCTAGCGGCCACACAGATACGCAGTATTTT.

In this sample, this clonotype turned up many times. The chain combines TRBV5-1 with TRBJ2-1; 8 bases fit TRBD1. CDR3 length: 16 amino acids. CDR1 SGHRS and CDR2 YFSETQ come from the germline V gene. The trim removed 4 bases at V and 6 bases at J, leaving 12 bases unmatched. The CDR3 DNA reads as TGCGCCAGCAGCCCGGGACAGGCGAAGGTAGGCAATGAGCAGTTCTTC. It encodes CASSPGQAKVGNEQFF.

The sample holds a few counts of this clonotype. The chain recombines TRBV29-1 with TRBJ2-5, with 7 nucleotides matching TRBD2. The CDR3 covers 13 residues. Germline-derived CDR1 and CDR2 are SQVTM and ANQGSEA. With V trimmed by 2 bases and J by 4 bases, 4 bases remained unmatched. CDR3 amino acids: CSVEPASGETQYF. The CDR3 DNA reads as TGCAGCGTTGAACCTGCTAGCGGAGAGACCCAGTACTTC.

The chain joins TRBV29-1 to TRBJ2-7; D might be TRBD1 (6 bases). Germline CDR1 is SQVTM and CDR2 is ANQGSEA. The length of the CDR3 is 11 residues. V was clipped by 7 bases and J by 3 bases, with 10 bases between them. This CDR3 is CSGRTDYEQYF. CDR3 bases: TGCAGCGGCAGGACAGACTACGAGCAGTACTTC.

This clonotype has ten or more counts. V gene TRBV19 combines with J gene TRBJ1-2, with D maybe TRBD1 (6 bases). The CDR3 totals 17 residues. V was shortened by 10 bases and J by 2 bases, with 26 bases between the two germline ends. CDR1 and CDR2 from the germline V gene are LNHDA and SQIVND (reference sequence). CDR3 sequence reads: CATSVRNTGSANYGYTF. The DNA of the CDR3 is TGTGCCACCTCGGTCCGCAACACAGGGTCTGCCAACTATGGCTACACCTTC.

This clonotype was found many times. CDR3 DNA: TGTGCCAGCAGCACCCGGGACAGGGGATCTAACACTGAAGCTTTCTTT. It specifies CASSTRDRGSNTEAFF. J is TRBJ1-1 and V is TRBV7-8, with 10 positions matching TRBD1. Germline V gene lookup returns CDR1 SGHVS and CDR2 FQNEAQ. The V and J ends lost 5 bases and 2 bases, in that order; junction bases with no gene match: 8. This CDR3 region has 16 residues.

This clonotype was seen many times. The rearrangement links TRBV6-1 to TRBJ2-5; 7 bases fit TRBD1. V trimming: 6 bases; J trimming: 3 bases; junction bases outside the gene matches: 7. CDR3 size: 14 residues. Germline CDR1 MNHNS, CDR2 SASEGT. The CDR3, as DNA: TGTGCCAGCAGCGAGACAGGGACAAAAGAGACCCAGTACTTC. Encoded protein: CASSETGTKETQYF.

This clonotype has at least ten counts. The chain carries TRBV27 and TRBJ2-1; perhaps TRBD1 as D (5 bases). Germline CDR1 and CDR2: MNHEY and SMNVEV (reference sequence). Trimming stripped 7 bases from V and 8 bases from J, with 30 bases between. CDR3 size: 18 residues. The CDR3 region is CASKVRVYASTQADEQFF. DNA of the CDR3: TGTGCCAGCAAGGTCAGGGTTTATGCCTCTACTCAGGCCGATGAGCAGTTCTTC.

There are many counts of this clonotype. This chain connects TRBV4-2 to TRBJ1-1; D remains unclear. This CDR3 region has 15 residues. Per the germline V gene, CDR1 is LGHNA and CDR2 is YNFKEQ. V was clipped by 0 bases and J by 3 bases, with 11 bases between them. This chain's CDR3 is CASSQDHGEDTEAFF. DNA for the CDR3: TGTGCCAGCAGCCAAGATCATGGGGAAGACACTGAAGCTTTCTTT.

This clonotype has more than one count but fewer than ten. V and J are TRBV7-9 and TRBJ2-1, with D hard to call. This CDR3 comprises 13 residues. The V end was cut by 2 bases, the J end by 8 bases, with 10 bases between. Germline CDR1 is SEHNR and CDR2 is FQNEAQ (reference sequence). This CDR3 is CASSLTLDDEQFF. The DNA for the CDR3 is TGTGCCAGCAGCTTAACCCTCGACGATGAGCAGTTCTTC.

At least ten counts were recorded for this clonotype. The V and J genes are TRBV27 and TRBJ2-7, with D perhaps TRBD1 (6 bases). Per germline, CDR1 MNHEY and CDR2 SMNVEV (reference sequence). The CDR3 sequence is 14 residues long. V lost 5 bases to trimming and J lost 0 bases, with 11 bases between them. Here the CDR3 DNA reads TGTGCCAGCAGTAGAGGACAGATCTCCTACGAGCAGTACTTC. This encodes CASSRGQISYEQYF.

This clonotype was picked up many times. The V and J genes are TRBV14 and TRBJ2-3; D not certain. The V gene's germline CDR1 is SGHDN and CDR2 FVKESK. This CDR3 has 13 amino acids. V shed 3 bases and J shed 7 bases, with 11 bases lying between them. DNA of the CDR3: TGTGCCAGCAGCCAGGTGGTGGGAAATACGCAGTATTTT. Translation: CASSQVVGNTQYF. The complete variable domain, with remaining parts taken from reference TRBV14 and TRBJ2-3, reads EAGVTQFPSHSVIEKGQTVTLRCDPISGHDNLYWYRRVMGKEIKFLLHFVKESKQDESGMPNNRFLAERTGGTYSTLKVQPAELEDSGVYFCASSQVVGNTQYFGPGTRLTVL.

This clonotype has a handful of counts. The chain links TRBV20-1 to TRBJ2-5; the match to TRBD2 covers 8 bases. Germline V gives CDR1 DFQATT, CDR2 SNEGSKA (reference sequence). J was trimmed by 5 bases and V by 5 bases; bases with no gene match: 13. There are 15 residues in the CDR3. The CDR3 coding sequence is TGCAGTGCTGAACCCCAGACTAGCGTCCCCGAGACCCAGTACTTC. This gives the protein CSAEPQTSVPETQYF.

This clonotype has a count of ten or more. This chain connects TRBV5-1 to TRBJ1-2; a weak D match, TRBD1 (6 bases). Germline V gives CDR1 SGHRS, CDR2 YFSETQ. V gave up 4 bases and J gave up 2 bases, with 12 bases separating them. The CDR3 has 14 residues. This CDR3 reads CASSLDRINYGYTF. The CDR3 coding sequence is TGCGCCAGCAGCCTGGACAGAATCAACTATGGCTACACCTTC.

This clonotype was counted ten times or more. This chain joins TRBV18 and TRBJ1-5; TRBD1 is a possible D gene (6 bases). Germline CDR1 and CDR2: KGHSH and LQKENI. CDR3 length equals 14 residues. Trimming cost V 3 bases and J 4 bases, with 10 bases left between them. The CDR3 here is CASSPSGQNQPQHF. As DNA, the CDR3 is TGTGCCAGCTCACCTAGCGGACAGAATCAGCCCCAGCATTTT. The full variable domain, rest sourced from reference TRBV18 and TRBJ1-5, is NAGVMQNPRHLVRRRGQEARLRCSPMKGHSHVYWYRQLPEEGLKFMVYLQKENIIDESGMPKERFSAEFPKEGPSILRIQQVVRGDSAAYFCASSPSGQNQPQHFGDGTRLSIL.

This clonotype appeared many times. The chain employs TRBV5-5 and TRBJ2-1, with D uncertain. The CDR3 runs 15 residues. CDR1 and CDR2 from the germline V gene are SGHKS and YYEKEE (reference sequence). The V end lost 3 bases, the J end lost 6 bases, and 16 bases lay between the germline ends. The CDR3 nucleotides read TGTGCCAGCAGCTCGGACCCTTCAAGGGTCAATGAGCAGTTCTTC. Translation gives CASSSDPSRVNEQFF.

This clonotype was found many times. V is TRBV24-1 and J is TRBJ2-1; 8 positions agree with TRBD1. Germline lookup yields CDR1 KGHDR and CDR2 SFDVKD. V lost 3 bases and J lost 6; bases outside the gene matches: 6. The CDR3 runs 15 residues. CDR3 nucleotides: TGTGCCACCAGTGATACCCGGGACAGGTTCAATGAGCAGTTCTTC. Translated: CATSDTRDRFNEQFF.